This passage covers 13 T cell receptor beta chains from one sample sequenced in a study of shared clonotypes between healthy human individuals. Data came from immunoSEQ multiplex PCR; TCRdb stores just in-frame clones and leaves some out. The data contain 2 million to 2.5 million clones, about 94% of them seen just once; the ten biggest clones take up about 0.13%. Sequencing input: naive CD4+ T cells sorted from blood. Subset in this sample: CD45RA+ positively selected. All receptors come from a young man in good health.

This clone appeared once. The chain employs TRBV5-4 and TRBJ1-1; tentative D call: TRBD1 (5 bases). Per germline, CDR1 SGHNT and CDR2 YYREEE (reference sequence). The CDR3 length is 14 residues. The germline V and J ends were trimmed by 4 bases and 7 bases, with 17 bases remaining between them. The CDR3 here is CASSPGGELGEAFF. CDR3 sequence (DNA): TGTGCCAGCAGCCCGGGGGGTGAGTTGGGTGAAGCTTTCTTT.

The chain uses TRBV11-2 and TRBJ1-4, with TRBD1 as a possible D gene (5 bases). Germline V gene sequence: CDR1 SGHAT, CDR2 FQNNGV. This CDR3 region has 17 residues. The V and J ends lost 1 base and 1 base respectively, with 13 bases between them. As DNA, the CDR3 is TGTGCCAGCAGCTTAGGGCCCAAGGGGAAAACTAATGAAAAACTGTTTTTT. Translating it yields CASSLGPKGKTNEKLFF.

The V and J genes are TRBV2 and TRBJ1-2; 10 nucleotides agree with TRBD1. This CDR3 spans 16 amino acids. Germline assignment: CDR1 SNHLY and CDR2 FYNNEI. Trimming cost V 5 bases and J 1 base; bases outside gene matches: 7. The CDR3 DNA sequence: TGTGCCAGCAGTCCGGGACAGGGGAATATTAACTATGGCTACACCTTC. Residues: CASSPGQGNINYGYTF.

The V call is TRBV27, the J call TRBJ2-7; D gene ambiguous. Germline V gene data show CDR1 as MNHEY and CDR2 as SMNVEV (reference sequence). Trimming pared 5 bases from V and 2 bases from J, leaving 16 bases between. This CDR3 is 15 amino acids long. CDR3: CASSPIRTSTYEQYF. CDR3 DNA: TGTGCCAGCAGTCCCATCCGTACATCTACCTACGAGCAGTACTTC.

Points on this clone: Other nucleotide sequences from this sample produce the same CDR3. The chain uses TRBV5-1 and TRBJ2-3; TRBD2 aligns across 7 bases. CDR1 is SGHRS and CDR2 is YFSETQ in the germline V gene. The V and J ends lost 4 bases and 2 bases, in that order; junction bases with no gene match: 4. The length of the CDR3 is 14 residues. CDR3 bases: TGCGCCAGCAGCCTGACTAGCTCCACAGATACGCAGTATTTT. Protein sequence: CASSLTSSTDTQYF.

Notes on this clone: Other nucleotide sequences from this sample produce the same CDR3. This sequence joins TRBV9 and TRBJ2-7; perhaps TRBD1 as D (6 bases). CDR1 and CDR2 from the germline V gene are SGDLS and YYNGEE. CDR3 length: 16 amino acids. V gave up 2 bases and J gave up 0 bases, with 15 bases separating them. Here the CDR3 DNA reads TGTGCCAGCAGCGTTCTAGACAGGCCCAGCTCCTACGAGCAGTACTTC. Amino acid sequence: CASSVLDRPSSYEQYF.

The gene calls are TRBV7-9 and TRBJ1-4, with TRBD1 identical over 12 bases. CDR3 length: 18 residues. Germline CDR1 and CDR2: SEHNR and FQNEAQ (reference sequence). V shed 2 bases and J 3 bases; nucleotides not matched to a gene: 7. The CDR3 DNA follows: TGTGCCAGCAGCTTACCCCCGGGGACAGGGGGCCCTAATGAAAAACTGTTTTTT. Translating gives CASSLPPGTGGPNEKLFF.

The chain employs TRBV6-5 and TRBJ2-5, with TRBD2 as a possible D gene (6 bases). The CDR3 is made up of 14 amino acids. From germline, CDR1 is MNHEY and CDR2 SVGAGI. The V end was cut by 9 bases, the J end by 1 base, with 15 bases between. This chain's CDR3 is CASRPGTLQETQYF. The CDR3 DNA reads TGTGCCAGTAGACCGGGGACTCTCCAAGAGACCCAGTACTTC.

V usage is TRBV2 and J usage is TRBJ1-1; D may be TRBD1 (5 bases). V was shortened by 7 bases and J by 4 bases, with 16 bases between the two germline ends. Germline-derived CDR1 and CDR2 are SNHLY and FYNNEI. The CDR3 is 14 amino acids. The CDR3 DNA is TGTGCCAGCATGCCCATCCGGGACGCCACTGAAGCTTTCTTT. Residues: CASMPIRDATEAFF.

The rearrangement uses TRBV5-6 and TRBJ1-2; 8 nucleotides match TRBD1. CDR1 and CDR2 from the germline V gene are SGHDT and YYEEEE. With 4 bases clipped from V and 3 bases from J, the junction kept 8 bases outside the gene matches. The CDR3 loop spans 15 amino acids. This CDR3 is CASSQDRGTHYGYTF. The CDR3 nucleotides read TGTGCCAGCAGCCAAGACAGGGGAACCCACTATGGCTACACCTTC.

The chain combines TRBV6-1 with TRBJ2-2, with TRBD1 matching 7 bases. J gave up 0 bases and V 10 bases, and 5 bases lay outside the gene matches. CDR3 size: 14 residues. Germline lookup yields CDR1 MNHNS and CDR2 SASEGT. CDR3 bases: TGTGCCACCTATGACAGGGCGAACACCGGGGAGCTGTTTTTT. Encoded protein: CATYDRANTGELFF.

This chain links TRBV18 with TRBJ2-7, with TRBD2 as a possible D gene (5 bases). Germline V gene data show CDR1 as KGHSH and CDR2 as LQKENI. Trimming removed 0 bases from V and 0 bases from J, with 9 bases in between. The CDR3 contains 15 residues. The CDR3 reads CASSPPVTTSYEQYF. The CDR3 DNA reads TGTGCCAGCTCACCACCGGTGACTACCTCCTACGAGCAGTACTTC.

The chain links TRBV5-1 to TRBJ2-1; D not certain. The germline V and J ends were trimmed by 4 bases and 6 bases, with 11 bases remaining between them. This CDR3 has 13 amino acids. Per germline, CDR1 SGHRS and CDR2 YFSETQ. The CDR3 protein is CASSIRTSNEQFF. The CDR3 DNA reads TGCGCCAGCAGCATTCGGACCAGCAATGAGCAGTTCTTC.